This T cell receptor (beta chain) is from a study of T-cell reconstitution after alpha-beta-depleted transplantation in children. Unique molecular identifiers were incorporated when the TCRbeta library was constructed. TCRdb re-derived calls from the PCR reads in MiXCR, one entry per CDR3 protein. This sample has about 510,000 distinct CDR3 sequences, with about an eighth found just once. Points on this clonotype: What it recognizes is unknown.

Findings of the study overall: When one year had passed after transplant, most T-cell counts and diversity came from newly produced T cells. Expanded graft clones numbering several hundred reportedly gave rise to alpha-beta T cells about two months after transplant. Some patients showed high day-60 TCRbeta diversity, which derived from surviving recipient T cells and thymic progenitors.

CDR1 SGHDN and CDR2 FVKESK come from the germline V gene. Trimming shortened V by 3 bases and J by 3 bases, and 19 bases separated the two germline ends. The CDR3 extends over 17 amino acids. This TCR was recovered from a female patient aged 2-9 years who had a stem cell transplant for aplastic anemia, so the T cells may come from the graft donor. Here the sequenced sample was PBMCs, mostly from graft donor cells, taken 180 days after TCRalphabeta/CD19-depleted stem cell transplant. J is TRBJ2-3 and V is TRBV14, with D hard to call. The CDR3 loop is CASSHRPQIPPTDTQYF. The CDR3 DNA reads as TGTGCCAGCAGCCATCGCCCCCAGATTCCACCAACAGATACGCAGTATTTT.